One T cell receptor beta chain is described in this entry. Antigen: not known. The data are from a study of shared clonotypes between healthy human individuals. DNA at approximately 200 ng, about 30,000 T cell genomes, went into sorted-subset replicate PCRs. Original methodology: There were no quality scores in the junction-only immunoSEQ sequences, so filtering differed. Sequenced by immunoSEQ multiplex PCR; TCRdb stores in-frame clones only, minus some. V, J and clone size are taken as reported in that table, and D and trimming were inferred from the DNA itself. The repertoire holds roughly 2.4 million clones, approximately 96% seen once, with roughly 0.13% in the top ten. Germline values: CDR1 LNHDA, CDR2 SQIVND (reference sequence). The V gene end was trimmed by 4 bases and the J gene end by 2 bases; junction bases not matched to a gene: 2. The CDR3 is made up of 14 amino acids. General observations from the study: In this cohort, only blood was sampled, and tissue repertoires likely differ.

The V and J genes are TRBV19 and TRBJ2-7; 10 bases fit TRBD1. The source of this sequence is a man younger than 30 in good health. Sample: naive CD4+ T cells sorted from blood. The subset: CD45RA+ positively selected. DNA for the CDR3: TGTGCCAGTAGTAGACAGGGGGCCACCTACGAGCAGTACTTC. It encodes CASSRQGATYEQYF. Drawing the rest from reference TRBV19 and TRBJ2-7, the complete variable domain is DGGITQSPKYLFRKEGQNVTLSCEQNLNHDAMYWYRQDPGQGLRLIYYSQIVNDFQKGDIAEGYSVSREKKESFPLTVTSAQKNPTAFYLCASSRQGATYEQYFGPGTRLTVT.